This T cell receptor (beta chain) was identified during a study of blood T cell repertoires in COVID-19. For the study at large: Samples came from the United States, Italy and Spain, spanning acute and convalescent COVID-19. Nucleic acid was either cDNA or gDNA, and it came from T cells, B-cell-depleted T cells, or PBMCs.

Original processing methods: For nucleated cells, counts were estimated from reference gene primer amplification. Assay: immunoSEQ multiplex PCR; the TCRdb copy retains only in-frame clones and omits some. The V and J calls and clone size were taken over from that table, and D and trimming were inferred from the DNA. This table holds about 69,000 clones, around three quarters found once. This clone was counted once. CDR3 size: 13 residues. V lost 5 bases to trimming and J lost 2 bases, with 7 bases between them. Germline-derived CDR1 and CDR2 are SEHNR and FQNEAQ (reference sequence). This chain links TRBV7-9 with TRBJ1-3; the D gene is possibly TRBD1 (6 bases). The clonotype was recovered from a man in his 60s with acute or convalescent COVID-19. The sample comprised peripheral blood. The CDR3 sequence: CASSRQAGNTIYF. The CDR3 nucleotides read TGTGCCAGCAGCCGACAGGCTGGAAACACCATATATTTT.